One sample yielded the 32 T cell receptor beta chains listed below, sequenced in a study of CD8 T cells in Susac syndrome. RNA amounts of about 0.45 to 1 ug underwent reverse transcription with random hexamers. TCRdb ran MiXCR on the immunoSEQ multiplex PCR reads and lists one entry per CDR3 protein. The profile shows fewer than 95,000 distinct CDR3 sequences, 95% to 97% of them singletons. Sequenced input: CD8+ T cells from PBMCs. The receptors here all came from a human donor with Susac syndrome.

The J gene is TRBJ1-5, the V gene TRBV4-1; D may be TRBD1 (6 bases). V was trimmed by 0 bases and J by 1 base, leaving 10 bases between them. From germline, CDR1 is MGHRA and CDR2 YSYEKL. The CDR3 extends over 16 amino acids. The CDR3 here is CASSQEEGGSNQPQHF. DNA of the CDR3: TGCGCCAGCAGCCAAGAAGAAGGGGGGAGCAATCAGCCCCAGCATTTT.

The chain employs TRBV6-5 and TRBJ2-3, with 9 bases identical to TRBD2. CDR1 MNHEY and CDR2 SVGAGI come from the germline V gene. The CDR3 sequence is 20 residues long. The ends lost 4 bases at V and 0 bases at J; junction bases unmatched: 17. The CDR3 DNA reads TGTGCCAGCAGTTCCCGATTACTAGCGGGCGAATTATTTAGCACAGATACGCAGTATTTT. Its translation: CASSSRLLAGELFSTDTQYF.

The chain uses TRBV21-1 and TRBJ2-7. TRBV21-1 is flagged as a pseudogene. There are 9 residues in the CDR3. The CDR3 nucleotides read TGTGCGGCCACCTACGAGCAGTACTTC. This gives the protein CAATYEQYF.

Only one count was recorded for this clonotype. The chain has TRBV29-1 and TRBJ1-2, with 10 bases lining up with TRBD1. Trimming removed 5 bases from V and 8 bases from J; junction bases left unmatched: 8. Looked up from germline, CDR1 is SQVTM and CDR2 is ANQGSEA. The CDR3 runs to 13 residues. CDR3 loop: CSVPGQGVSGYTF. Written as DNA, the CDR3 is TGCAGCGTTCCCGGACAGGGGGTTTCGGGCTACACCTTC.

The CDR3 nucleotides read TGTGCCAGCAGTTCTCTGGGGGGTAACTATGGCTACACCTTC. This sequence encodes CASSSLGGNYGYTF. The chain uses TRBV6-6 and TRBJ1-2; D is possibly TRBD1 (5 bases). Trimming removed 4 bases from V and 1 base from J, with 10 bases in between. Germline V CDR1 and CDR2: MNHNY, SVGAGI (reference sequence). This CDR3 region has 14 residues.

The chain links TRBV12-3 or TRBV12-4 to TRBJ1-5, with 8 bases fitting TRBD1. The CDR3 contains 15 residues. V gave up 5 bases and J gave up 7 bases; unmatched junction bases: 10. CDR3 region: CASSARTGWWQPQHF. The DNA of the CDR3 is TGTGCCAGCAGTGCGAGGACAGGGTGGTGGCAGCCCCAGCATTTT.

This CDR3 is CASSPRQGFFF. DNA of the CDR3: TGTGCCAGCAGCCCGAGACAGGGGTTTTTCTTT. The chain recombines TRBV9 with TRBJ1-1, with TRBD1 matching over 8 bases. This CDR3 region has 11 residues. With 4 bases clipped from V and 13 bases from J, the junction kept 6 bases outside the gene matches. Germline V gives CDR1 SGDLS, CDR2 YYNGEE.

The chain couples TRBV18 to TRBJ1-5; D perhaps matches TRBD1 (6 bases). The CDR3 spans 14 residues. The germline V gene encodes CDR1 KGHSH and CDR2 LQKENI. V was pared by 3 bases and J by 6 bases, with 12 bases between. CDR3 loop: CASSPFGGTQPQHF. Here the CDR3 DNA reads TGTGCCAGCTCACCGTTCGGGGGCACTCAGCCCCAGCATTTT.

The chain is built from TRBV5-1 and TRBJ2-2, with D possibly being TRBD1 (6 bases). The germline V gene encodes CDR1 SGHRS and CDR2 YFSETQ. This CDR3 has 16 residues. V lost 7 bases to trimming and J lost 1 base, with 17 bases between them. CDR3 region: CASGDDRPQNTGELFF. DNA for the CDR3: TGCGCCAGCGGGGACGACAGGCCGCAGAACACCGGGGAGCTGTTTTTT.

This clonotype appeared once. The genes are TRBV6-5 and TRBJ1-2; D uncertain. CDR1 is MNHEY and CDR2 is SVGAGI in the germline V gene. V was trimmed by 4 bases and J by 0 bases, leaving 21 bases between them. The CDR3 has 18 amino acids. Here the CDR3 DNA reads TGTGCCAGCAGTTCCCGGGCAGGCGCTACACCTTCTAACTATGGCTACACCTTC. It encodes CASSSRAGATPSNYGYTF.

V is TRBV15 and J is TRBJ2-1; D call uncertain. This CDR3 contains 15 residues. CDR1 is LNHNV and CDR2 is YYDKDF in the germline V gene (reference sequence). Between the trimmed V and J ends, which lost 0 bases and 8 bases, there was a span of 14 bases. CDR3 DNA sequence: TGTGCCACCAGCAGAGAAGTGGGTGGTGGAGATGAGCAGTTCTTC. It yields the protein CATSREVGGGDEQFF.

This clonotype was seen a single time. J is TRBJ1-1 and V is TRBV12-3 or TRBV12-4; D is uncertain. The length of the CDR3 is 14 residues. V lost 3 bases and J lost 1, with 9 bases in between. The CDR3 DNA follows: TGTGCCAGCAGTTTTTACAGAGGGAACACTGAAGCTTTCTTT. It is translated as CASSFYRGNTEAFF.

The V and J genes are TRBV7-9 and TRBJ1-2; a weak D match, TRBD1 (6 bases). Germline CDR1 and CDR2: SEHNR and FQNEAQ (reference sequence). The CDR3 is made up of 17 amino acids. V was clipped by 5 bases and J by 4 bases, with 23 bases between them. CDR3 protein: CASSPRGGRQEGYGYTF. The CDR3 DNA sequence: TGTGCCAGCAGCCCCCGGGGCGGCAGACAGGAAGGCTATGGCTACACCTTC.

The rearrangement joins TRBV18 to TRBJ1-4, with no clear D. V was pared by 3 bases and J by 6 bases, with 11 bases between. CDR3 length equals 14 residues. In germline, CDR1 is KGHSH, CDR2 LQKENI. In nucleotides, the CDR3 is TGTGCCAGCTCACCCGAGATACTACATGAAAAACTGTTTTTT. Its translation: CASSPEILHEKLFF.

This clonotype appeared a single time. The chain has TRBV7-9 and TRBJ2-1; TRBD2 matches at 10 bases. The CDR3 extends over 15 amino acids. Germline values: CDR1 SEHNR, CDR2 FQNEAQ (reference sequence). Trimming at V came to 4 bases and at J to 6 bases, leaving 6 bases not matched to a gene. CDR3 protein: CASSSPSGGANEQFF. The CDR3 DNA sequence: TGTGCCAGCAGCTCACCGAGCGGGGGGGCCAATGAGCAGTTCTTC. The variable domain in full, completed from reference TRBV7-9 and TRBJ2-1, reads DTGVSQNPRHKITKRGQNVTFRCDPISEHNRLYWYRQTLGQGPEFLTYFQNEAQLEKSRLLSDRFSAERPKGSFSTLEIQRTEQGDSAMYLCASSSPSGGANEQFFGPGTRLTVL.

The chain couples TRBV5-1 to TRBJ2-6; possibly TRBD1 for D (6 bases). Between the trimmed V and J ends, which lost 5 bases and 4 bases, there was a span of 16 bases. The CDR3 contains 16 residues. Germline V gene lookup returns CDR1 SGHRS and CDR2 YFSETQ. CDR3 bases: TGCGCCAGCAGTCCTTACAGGGAGTCGGGGGCCAACGTCCTGACTTTC. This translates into CASSPYRESGANVLTF.

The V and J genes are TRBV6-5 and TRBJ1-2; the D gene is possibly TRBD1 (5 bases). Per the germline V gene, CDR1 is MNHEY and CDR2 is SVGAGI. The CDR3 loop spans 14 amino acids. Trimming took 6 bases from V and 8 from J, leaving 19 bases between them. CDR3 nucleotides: TGTGCCAGCAGCCCCGTACCAGGGTTGGGAGGCTACACCTTC. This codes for CASSPVPGLGGYTF.

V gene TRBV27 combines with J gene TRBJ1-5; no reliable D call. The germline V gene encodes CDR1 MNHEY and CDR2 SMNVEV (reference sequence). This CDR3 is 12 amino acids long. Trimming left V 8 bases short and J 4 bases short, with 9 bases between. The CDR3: CASWFINQPQHF. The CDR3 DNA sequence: TGTGCCAGCTGGTTTATTAATCAGCCCCAGCATTTT.

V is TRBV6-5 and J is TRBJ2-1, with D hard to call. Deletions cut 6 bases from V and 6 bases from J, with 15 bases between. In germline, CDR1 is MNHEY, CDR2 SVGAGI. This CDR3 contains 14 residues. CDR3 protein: CASSSPPLSNEQFF. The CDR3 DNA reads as TGTGCCAGCAGCTCACCTCCTCTTTCCAATGAGCAGTTCTTC.

The CDR3 here is CASSSPSDLYNEQFF. In DNA form, the CDR3 reads TGTGCCAGCAGTTCCCCATCCGACTTATACAATGAGCAGTTCTTC. The rearrangement links TRBV27 to TRBJ2-1; D ambiguous. The V gene's germline CDR1 is MNHEY and CDR2 SMNVEV (reference sequence). The CDR3 is made up of 15 amino acids. V lost 4 bases and J 4 bases, leaving 14 bases between the germline ends.

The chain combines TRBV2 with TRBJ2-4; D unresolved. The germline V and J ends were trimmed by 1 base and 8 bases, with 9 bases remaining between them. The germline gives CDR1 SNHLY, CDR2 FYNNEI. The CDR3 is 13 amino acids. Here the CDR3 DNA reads TGTGCCAGCAGTGAAGGCCCCTCGGACATTCAGTACTTC. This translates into CASSEGPSDIQYF.

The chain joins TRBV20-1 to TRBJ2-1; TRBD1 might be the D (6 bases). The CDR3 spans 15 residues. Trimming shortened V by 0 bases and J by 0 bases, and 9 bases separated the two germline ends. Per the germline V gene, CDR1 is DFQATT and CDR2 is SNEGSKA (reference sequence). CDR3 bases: TGCAGTGCTAGAGAGGGGGCCAGCTCCTACAATGAGCAGTTCTTC. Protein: CSAREGASSYNEQFF.

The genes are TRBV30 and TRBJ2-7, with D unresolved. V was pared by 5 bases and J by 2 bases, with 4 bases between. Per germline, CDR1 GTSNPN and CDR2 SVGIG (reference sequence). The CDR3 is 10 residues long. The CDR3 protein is CAWGTYEQYF. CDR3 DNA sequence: TGTGCCTGGGGGACCTACGAGCAGTACTTC.

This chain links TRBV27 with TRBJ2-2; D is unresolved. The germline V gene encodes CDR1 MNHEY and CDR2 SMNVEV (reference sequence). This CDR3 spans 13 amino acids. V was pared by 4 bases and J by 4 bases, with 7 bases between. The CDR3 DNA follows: TGTGCCAGCAGTTGGACGTCCACCGGGGAGCTGTTTTTT. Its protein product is CASSWTSTGELFF.

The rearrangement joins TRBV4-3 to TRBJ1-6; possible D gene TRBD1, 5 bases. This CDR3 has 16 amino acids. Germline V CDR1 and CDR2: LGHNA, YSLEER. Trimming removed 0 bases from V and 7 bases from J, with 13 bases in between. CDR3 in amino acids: CASSQEIDSSNSPLHF. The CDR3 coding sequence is TGCGCCAGCAGCCAAGAAATCGACAGTTCGAATTCACCCCTCCACTTT.

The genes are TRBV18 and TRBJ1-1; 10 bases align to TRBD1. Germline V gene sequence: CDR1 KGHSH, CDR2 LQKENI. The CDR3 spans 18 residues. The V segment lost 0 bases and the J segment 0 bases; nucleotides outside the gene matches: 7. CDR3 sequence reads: CASSPPRQGALMNTEAFF. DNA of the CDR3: TGTGCCAGCTCACCACCGAGACAGGGGGCCCTCATGAACACTGAAGCTTTCTTT.

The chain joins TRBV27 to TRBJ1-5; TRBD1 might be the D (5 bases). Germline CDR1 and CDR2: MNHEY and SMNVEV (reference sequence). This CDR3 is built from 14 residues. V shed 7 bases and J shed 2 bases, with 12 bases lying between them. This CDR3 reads CASKPGFGNQPQHF. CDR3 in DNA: TGTGCCAGCAAACCAGGGTTTGGCAATCAGCCCCAGCATTTT.

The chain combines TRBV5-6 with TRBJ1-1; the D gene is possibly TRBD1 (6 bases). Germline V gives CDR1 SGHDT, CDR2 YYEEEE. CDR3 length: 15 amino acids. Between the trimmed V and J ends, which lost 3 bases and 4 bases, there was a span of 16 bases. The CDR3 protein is CASSWLVQGSTEAFF. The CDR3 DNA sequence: TGTGCCAGCAGCTGGTTGGTACAGGGAAGCACTGAAGCTTTCTTT.

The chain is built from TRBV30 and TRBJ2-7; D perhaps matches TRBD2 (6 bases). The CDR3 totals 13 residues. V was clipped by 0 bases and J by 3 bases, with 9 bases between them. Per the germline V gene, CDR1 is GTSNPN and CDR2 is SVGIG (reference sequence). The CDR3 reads CAWSVGTHYEQYF. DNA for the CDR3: TGTGCCTGGAGTGTCGGGACTCACTACGAGCAGTACTTC.

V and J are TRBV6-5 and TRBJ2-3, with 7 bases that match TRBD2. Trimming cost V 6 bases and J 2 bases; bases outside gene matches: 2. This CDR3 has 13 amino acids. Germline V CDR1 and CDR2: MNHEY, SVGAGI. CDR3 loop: CASRGGNTDTQYF. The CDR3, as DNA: TGTGCCAGCAGGGGGGGGAACACAGATACGCAGTATTTT.

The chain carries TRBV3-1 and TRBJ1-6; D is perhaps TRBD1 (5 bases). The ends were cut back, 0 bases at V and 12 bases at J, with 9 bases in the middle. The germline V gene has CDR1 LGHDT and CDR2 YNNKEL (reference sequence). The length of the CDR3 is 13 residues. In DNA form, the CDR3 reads TGTGCCAGCAGCCAAGACCAAGGACAACCCCTCCACTTT. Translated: CASSQDQGQPLHF.

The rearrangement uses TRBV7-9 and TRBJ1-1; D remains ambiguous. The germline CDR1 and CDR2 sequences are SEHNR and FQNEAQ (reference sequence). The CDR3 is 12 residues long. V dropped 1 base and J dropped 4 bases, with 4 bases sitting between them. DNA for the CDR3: TGTGCCAGCAGCTTAGATAGCACTGAAGCTTTCTTT. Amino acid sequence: CASSLDSTEAFF.